A single TCR beta chain is shown here with its context. This specimen belongs to a study of patients and donors after allogeneic stem cell transplantation. TCRdb reprocessed the RT-PCR reads with MiXCR, giving one entry per CDR3 protein. The sample lists a few hundred thousand distinct CDR3 sequences; about 37% were seen once. This CDR3 spans 13 amino acids. V lost 5 bases and J 3 bases, leaving 11 bases between the germline ends. From germline, CDR1 is SEHNR and CDR2 FQNEAQ (reference sequence). The rearrangement links TRBV7-9 to TRBJ2-7; perhaps TRBD2 as D (5 bases). The sequence was collected from a human donor who was either an allogeneic HSCT recipient or a stem cell or donor lymphocyte infusion donor (not recorded which). It is not recorded whose cells these are; they may come from a transplant donor. The sample consisted of blood, either unsorted or a sorted T cell fraction (not recorded which). CDR3 residues: CASSPPGDYEQYF. CDR3 coding DNA: TGTGCCAGCAGCCCCCCCGGGGACTACGAGCAGTACTTC.